Listed below are T cell receptor beta chains from one sample, sequenced in a study of blood T cell repertoires in COVID-19. Profiling relied on immunoSEQ multiplex PCR, and the TCRdb table lists in-frame clones only, not all of them. The sample contains about 74,000 clones, around 90% of which appear only once. The sample was peripheral blood. Source of these receptors: a human donor in a cohort sampled during active COVID-19. Each CDR3 is given with its conserved first and last residue. A D gene is named only where the DNA matches it firmly. Size is omitted from some rows. Given values are once, few, many or a class for expanded clones.

>TRBV30|NA|NA|TRBJ2-1
TGTGCCTGGGCTGGGCAGCCCTACAATGAGCAGTTCTTC
CAWAGQPYNEQFF
>TRBV7-2|NA|NA|TRBJ1-2
TGTGCCAGCAGCTTAATCTTGGCAGGTTTAATCTATGGCTACACCTTC
CASSLILAGLIYGYTF
>TRBV7-2|NA|NA|TRBJ1-2
TGTGCCAGCAGCGGACAGTCCCAAACCGGGGGCTACACCTTC
CASSGQSQTGGYTF
>TRBV7-2|NA|NA|TRBJ2-7
TGTGCCAGCAGCTTAGTTACCGGGAGCTCCTACGAGCAGTACTTC
CASSLVTGSSYEQYF
>TRBV4-2|NA|TRBD2|TRBJ2-2
TGTGCCAGCAGCCAAGATCGGACTAGCGGGAGTGCCGGGGAGCTGTTTTTT
CASSQDRTSGSAGELFF
>TRBV28|NA|TRBD1|TRBJ2-1
TGTGCCAGCAGTTACCATGGACAGGGGACCTACAATGAGCAGTTCTTC
CASSYHGQGTYNEQFF
>TRBV24-1|once|NA|TRBJ2-5
TGTGCCACCAGTTATTCAGGGGGGTCGGAGACCCAGTACTTC
CATSYSGGSETQYF
>TRBV4-3|NA|NA|TRBJ2-7
TGCGCCAGCAGCCAAGGGGGGCTGGGGGACTACGAGCAGTACTTC
CASSQGGLGDYEQYF
>TRBV7-2|NA|NA|TRBJ2-5
TGTGCCAGCAGCCTCTTAGCGGAGACCCAGTACTTC
CASSLLAETQYF
>TRBV4-2|NA|NA|TRBJ1-5
TGTGCCAGCAGCCAAGATGGAGTCAATCAGCCCCAGCATTTT
CASSQDGVNQPQHF
>TRBV5-1|NA|NA|TRBJ1-4
TGCGCCAGCAGCGCGAACGGGTCACCAACTAATGAAAAACTGTTTTTT
CASSANGSPTNEKLFF
>TRBV7-2|few|NA|TRBJ2-3
TGTGCCAGCAGCTACGGTGGGTCTGTGGAGGGTACGCAGTATTTT
CASSYGGSVEGTQYF
>TRBV9|NA|TRBD1|TRBJ2-1
TGTGCCAGCAGCGTAGCTGGGGACAGGGAGCCATGGAATGAGCAGTTCTTC
CASSVAGDREPWNEQFF
>TRBV19|NA|TRBD2|TRBJ2-1
TGTGCCAGTAGTATATCCAGCGGGGTGTACAATGAGCAGTTCTTC
CASSISSGVYNEQFF
>TRBV28|NA|TRBD2|TRBJ2-3
TGTGCCAGCAGTTTAACCCGGGGTAGCGGGAGTGCAGATACGCAGTATTTT
CASSLTRGSGSADTQYF
>TRBV27|NA|TRBD2|TRBJ2-7
TGTGCCAGCAGTTTACGGGAGGGGATGGGGGAGCAGTACTTC
CASSLREGMGEQYF
>TRBV6-5|NA|NA|TRBJ2-5
TGTGCCAGCAAGGATTCCGGGACACCACAAGAGACCCAGTACTTC
CASKDSGTPQETQYF